The 26 T cell receptor beta chains reported below all come from one sample, sequenced in a study of blood T cell repertoires in COVID-19. Measured with immunoSEQ multiplex PCR; TCRdb has only the in-frame clones, and not every one. Found here are about 320,000 clones, roughly 89% of them singletons; the top ten hold approximately 9%. Input material: PBMCs or T cells enriched from blood (not recorded which). Receptors originate from a woman under 30 who had recovered from COVID-19.

CDR3 DNA sequence: TGTGCCAGTACGCCCGGGACTAGCGGGACTCCCTTTGATACGCAGTATTTT. It is translated as CASTPGTSGTPFDTQYF. This sequence joins TRBV19 and TRBJ2-3; 13 bases are a match to TRBD2. The germline CDR1 and CDR2 sequences are LNHDA and SQIVND (reference sequence). CDR3 length: 17 amino acids. Germline trimming cut 7 bases from V and 6 bases from J; bases unmatched to any gene: 13.

V gene TRBV6-2 or TRBV6-3 combines with J gene TRBJ1-1, with D unresolved. The CDR3 is 14 amino acids. Trimming took 2 bases from V and 3 from J, leaving 10 bases between them. Germline V gene data show CDR1 as MNHEY and CDR2 as SVGEGT. The CDR3 bases are TGTGCCAGCAGTTACCCCCCCGAGGACACTGAAGCTTTCTTT. It encodes CASSYPPEDTEAFF.

The gene calls are TRBV18 and TRBJ2-3, with no clear D. Per the germline V gene, CDR1 is KGHSH and CDR2 is LQKENI. The V end lost 0 bases, the J end lost 2 bases, and 9 bases lay between the germline ends. The CDR3 runs to 15 residues. CDR3 in DNA: TGTGCCAGCTCACCACCGATATACTACACAGATACGCAGTATTTT. It translates to CASSPPIYYTDTQYF.

The V gene is TRBV2, the J gene TRBJ2-1; D is ambiguous. V lost 3 bases to trimming and J lost 6 bases, with 6 bases between them. The CDR3 covers 12 residues. The V gene's germline CDR1 is SNHLY and CDR2 FYNNEI. The CDR3, as DNA: TGTGCCAGCAGTGATAGTCTCAATGAGCAGTTCTTC. Protein: CASSDSLNEQFF.

The J gene is TRBJ2-3, the V gene TRBV7-3; TRBD2 agrees at 12 bases. V dropped 5 bases and J dropped 6; count of bases not matched to a gene: 3. The CDR3 runs to 14 residues. Germline assignment: CDR1 SGHTA and CDR2 FQGTGA. The CDR3 region has the DNA TGTGCCAGCAGCAGCGGGACTAGCGGGGATACGCAGTATTTT. This sequence encodes CASSSGTSGDTQYF.

The J gene is TRBJ1-5, the V gene TRBV7-2, with TRBD1 matching 7 bases. V shed 5 bases and J 8 bases; nucleotides not matched to a gene: 15. The CDR3 sequence is 16 residues long. CDR1 and CDR2 (germline): SGHTA, FQGNSA. CDR3 nucleotide sequence: TGTGCCAGCAGCACATTCCCAGGACAGGTAGCCGAGCCCCAGCATTTT. It codes for CASSTFPGQVAEPQHF.

This clone has a single count. V and J are TRBV28 and TRBJ2-2; D might be TRBD2 (5 bases). The germline V and J ends were trimmed by 2 bases and 0 bases, with 10 bases remaining between them. Germline assignment: CDR1 MDHEN and CDR2 SYDVKM. The CDR3 covers 16 residues. The CDR3 protein is CASSLPDYANTGELFF. The CDR3 DNA reads as TGTGCCAGCAGTTTACCCGACTACGCGAACACCGGGGAGCTGTTTTTT.

The chain joins TRBV28 to TRBJ1-5, with D tentatively TRBD1 (6 bases). V lost 6 bases and J 1 base, leaving 13 bases between the germline ends. This CDR3 is built from 15 residues. From germline, CDR1 is MDHEN and CDR2 SYDVKM. The CDR3 nucleotides are TGTGCCAGCAGGAAACCAGGGGTGAGCAATCAGCCCCAGCATTTT. It encodes CASRKPGVSNQPQHF.

The chain carries TRBV18 and TRBJ1-1; D is unresolved. This CDR3 comprises 12 residues. Trimming left V 4 bases short and J 11 bases short, with 14 bases between. Germline V gene lookup returns CDR1 KGHSH and CDR2 LQKENI. The CDR3: CASSQGLIPAFF. The CDR3 DNA sequence: TGTGCCAGCTCACAAGGACTGATTCCCGCTTTCTTT.

As for this clone: The sample holds other DNA sequences that translate to the same CDR3. The CDR3 bases are TGTGCCAGCAGTTACTCAAGGGGCGGTGGCTACACCTTC. This sequence encodes CASSYSRGGGYTF. The rearrangement joins TRBV6-5 to TRBJ1-2; perhaps TRBD1 as D (5 bases). The CDR3 length is 13 residues. V shed 0 bases and J shed 7 bases, with 9 bases lying between them. The V gene's germline CDR1 is MNHEY and CDR2 SVGAGI.

The V gene is TRBV7-2, the J gene TRBJ2-4, with a possible D match to TRBD2 (6 bases). This CDR3 contains 15 residues. V was cut by 5 bases and J by 2 bases, with 13 bases left in between. Germline loops: CDR1 SGHTA, CDR2 FQGNSA. For the CDR3, the DNA is TGTGCCAGCAGCCCGGGGGTAGGAACCAAAAACATTCAGTACTTC. Protein sequence: CASSPGVGTKNIQYF.

The chain couples TRBV14 to TRBJ2-2; D remains unclear. Germline CDR1 and CDR2: SGHDN and FVKESK. The ends were cut back, 4 bases at V and 0 bases at J, with 12 bases in the middle. The CDR3 runs 16 residues. Here the CDR3 reads CASSPLERPNTGELFF. CDR3 DNA sequence: TGTGCCAGCAGCCCCCTAGAAAGACCGAACACCGGGGAGCTGTTTTTT.

This chain uses TRBV5-1 with TRBJ2-7; maybe TRBD2 (7 bases). With 0 bases removed from V and 4 bases from J, the gap between germline ends came to 14 bases. The CDR3 loop spans 15 amino acids. Germline lookup yields CDR1 SGHRS and CDR2 YFSETQ. CDR3 bases: TGCGCCAGCAGCTTGGGTGACGGGGGGCCATACGAGCAGTACTTC. Its translation: CASSLGDGGPYEQYF.

V is TRBV6-2 or TRBV6-3 and J is TRBJ2-3; 10 bases match TRBD2. CDR1 is MNHEY, CDR2 SVGEGT, per germline. CDR3 length: 14 amino acids. Trimming cost V 5 bases and J 5 bases; bases outside gene matches: 4. CDR3 sequence (DNA): TGTGCCAGCAGTAGCGGGAGGGAATTAGATACGCAGTATTTT. Encoded protein: CASSSGRELDTQYF.

The rearrangement uses TRBV27 and TRBJ2-1; 12 bases align to TRBD2. V lost 5 bases and J lost 7; bases outside the gene matches: 6. The CDR3 has 15 amino acids. Germline V gene lookup returns CDR1 MNHEY and CDR2 SMNVEV (reference sequence). Written as DNA, the CDR3 is TGTGCCAGCAGTGAACTAGCGGGGGGAAGTAATGAGCAGTTCTTC. This gives the protein CASSELAGGSNEQFF.

The chain links TRBV7-3 to TRBJ2-6, with TRBD1 identical over 8 bases. The CDR3 runs 16 residues. Germline CDR1 SGHTA, CDR2 FQGTGA. V was clipped by 2 bases and J by 2 bases; unmatched bases: 2. The DNA of the CDR3 is TGTGCCAGCAGCTTAGCAGGGGGCGCTGGGGCCAACGTCCTGACTTTC. It translates to CASSLAGGAGANVLTF.

The V gene is TRBV6-5, the J gene TRBJ2-7; D may be TRBD1 (6 bases). The CDR3 runs 15 residues. Between the trimmed V and J ends, which lost 2 bases and 6 bases, there was a span of 17 bases. Germline CDR1 is MNHEY and CDR2 is SVGAGI. For the CDR3, the DNA is TGTGCCAGCAGTTACGGGGGACACCCACCGGGCGAGCAGTACTTC. It translates to CASSYGGHPPGEQYF.

V gene TRBV16 combines with J gene TRBJ1-1; TRBD1 might be the D (5 bases). Looked up from germline, CDR1 is KGHSY and CDR2 is FQNENV. Trimming stripped 7 bases from V and 3 bases from J, with 12 bases between. The CDR3 sequence is 13 residues long. The CDR3 loop reads CASNLGGDTEAFF. CDR3 nucleotides: TGTGCCAGCAACCTGGGGGGGGACACTGAAGCTTTCTTT.

V usage is TRBV27 and J usage is TRBJ2-1; 11 bases agree with TRBD1. Germline CDR1 reads MNHEY; CDR2 reads SMNVEV (reference sequence). The CDR3 runs 14 residues. The V segment lost 3 bases and the J segment 9 bases; nucleotides outside the gene matches: 4. The CDR3 region has the DNA TGTGCCAGCAGTTTCTGGGGACAGGGGGGTGAGCAGTTCTTC. Residues: CASSFWGQGGEQFF.

V gene TRBV5-6 combines with J gene TRBJ1-5; D perhaps matches TRBD1 (5 bases). CDR1 and CDR2 from the germline V gene are SGHDT and YYEEEE. V was clipped by 1 base and J by 3 bases, with 11 bases between them. The CDR3 covers 15 residues. This CDR3 is CASSLLVTDNQPQHF. The CDR3 bases are TGTGCCAGCAGCTTGCTTGTGACAGACAATCAGCCCCAGCATTTT. The variable domain in full, completed from reference TRBV5-6 and TRBJ1-5, reads DAGVTQSPTHLIKTRGQQVTLRCSPKSGHDTVSWYQQALGQGPQFIFQYYEEEERQRGNFPDRFSGHQFPNYSSELNVNALLLGDSALYLCASSLLVTDNQPQHFGDGTRLSIL.

The chain has TRBV6-4 and TRBJ2-1; TRBD2 matches 11 bases. Germline V gives CDR1 MRHNA, CDR2 SNTAGT. V was pared by 0 bases and J by 4 bases, with 2 bases of the junction left unmatched. CDR3 size: 16 residues. CDR3 sequence (DNA): TGTGCCAGCAGTGACTCGAGACTAGCGGGGTACAATGAGCAGTTCTTC. Its protein is CASSDSRLAGYNEQFF.

The V call is TRBV7-2, the J call TRBJ2-5; D may be TRBD1 (5 bases). Germline CDR1 is SGHTA and CDR2 is FQGNSA. The V end was cut by 3 bases, the J end by 4 bases, with 15 bases between. There are 15 residues in the CDR3. CDR3 sequence (DNA): TGTGCCAGCAGCTTTTACCAGGGCAGGCCAGAGACCCAGTACTTC. This gives the protein CASSFYQGRPETQYF.

The chain combines TRBV12-3 or TRBV12-4 with TRBJ2-7; D is uncertain. The germline V and J ends were trimmed by 2 bases and 3 bases, with 8 bases remaining between them. CDR3 length: 13 residues. This chain's CDR3 is CASSLSGGYEQYF. The CDR3 bases are TGTGCCAGCAGTTTATCGGGTGGCTACGAGCAGTACTTC.

The CDR3 reads CASSPLRNPTNEKLFF. CDR3 DNA: TGTGCCAGCTCACCGCTCAGAAACCCAACTAATGAAAAACTGTTTTTT. The chain links TRBV18 to TRBJ1-4; D not resolved. V was cut by 3 bases and J by 0 bases, with 11 bases left in between. Per germline, CDR1 KGHSH and CDR2 LQKENI. This CDR3 contains 16 residues.

This chain's CDR3 is CASSTPDRLYTEAFF. CDR3 sequence (DNA): TGTGCCAGCAGTACCCCGGACAGATTGTACACTGAAGCTTTCTTT. The V gene is TRBV28, the J gene TRBJ1-1; possible D gene TRBD1, 6 bases. CDR1 and CDR2 (germline): MDHEN, SYDVKM. The length of the CDR3 is 15 residues. Deletions cut 5 bases from V and 3 bases from J, with 16 bases between.

This clone has only one observation. The chain links TRBV4-1 to TRBJ1-5, with D unclear. Trimming cost V 1 base and J 4 bases, with 11 bases left between them. CDR3 length: 15 amino acids. Germline lookup yields CDR1 MGHRA and CDR2 YSYEKL. This CDR3 is CASSQGEGSNQPQHF. DNA of the CDR3: TGCGCCAGCAGCCAAGGGGAAGGGAGTAATCAGCCCCAGCATTTT.